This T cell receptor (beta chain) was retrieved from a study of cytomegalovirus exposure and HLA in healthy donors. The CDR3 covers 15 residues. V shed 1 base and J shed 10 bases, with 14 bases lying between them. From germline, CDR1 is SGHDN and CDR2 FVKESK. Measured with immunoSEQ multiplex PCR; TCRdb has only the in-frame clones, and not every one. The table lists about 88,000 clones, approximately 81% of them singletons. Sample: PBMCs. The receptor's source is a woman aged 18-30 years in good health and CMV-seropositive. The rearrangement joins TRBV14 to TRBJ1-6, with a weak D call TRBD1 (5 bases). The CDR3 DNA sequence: TGTGCCAGCAGCCAAGTGCAGGGAGGAAGCTCACCCCTCCACTTT. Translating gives CASSQVQGGSSPLHF.